These 22 T cell receptor beta chains were sequenced from one sample in a study of blood T cell repertoires in COVID-19. Profiled with immunoSEQ multiplex PCR; TCRdb holds only in-frame clones, not every one. The table includes 75,000 to 80,000 clones, about 90% detected once. The specimen was peripheral blood. The receptors here all came from a human donor in a cohort sampled during active COVID-19.

This clone appeared a single time. The chain links TRBV24-1 to TRBJ1-2, with D possibly matching TRBD1 (5 bases). Trimming removed 8 bases at V and 3 bases at J, with 21 bases between. Germline lookup yields CDR1 KGHDR and CDR2 SFDVKD. The length of the CDR3 is 16 residues. The CDR3 is CATISPGGGFHYGYTF. The CDR3 DNA reads as TGTGCCACCATCAGCCCCGGGGGGGGGTTTCACTATGGCTACACCTTC.

This clone was seen more than once but under ten times. The V and J genes are TRBV19 and TRBJ2-1, with D possibly TRBD2 on 6 matching bases. V was cut by 2 bases and J by 4 bases, with 9 bases left in between. The CDR3 sequence is 14 residues long. Looked up from germline, CDR1 is LNHDA and CDR2 is SQIVND (reference sequence). For the CDR3, the DNA is TGTGCCAGTAGTATACTAGCGACATACAATGAGCAGTTCTTC. It yields the protein CASSILATYNEQFF.

This chain connects TRBV7-2 to TRBJ2-5; 14 bases agree with TRBD2. V lost 5 bases to trimming and J lost 5 bases; unmatched junction nucleotides: 13. CDR3 length equals 18 residues. The germline V gene has CDR1 SGHTA and CDR2 FQGNSA. In DNA, the CDR3 is TGTGCCAGCAGCCTTCTACTGACTAGCGGGGGGGCATGGGAGACCCAGTACTTC. It encodes CASSLLLTSGGAWETQYF.

The chain couples TRBV5-1 to TRBJ2-2; possible D gene TRBD1, 5 bases. Per germline, CDR1 SGHRS and CDR2 YFSETQ. There are 16 residues in the CDR3. V was trimmed by 3 bases and J by 4 bases, leaving 16 bases between them. CDR3 in DNA: TGCGCCAGCAGCTCGGCGGCAGGGTCGGGCACCGGGGAGCTGTTTTTT. Protein product: CASSSAAGSGTGELFF.

The genes are TRBV7-9 and TRBJ2-1, with TRBD1 matching over 11 bases. The CDR3 is made up of 15 amino acids. V dropped 2 bases and J dropped 9; count of bases not matched to a gene: 6. The germline V gene has CDR1 SEHNR and CDR2 FQNEAQ (reference sequence). CDR3: CASSLTGTGGGEQFF. CDR3 in DNA: TGTGCCAGCAGCTTAACTGGGACAGGGGGTGGTGAGCAGTTCTTC.

The chain combines TRBV7-2 with TRBJ2-3, with D uncertain. The germline V gene has CDR1 SGHTA and CDR2 FQGNSA. The germline V and J ends were trimmed by 5 bases and 5 bases, with 8 bases remaining between them. The CDR3 consists of 12 residues. CDR3 sequence: CASSPVRDTQYF. CDR3 bases: TGTGCCAGCAGCCCGGTCCGAGATACGCAGTATTTT.

This chain uses TRBV10-1 with TRBJ1-1; 9 nucleotides align to TRBD1. The CDR3 runs 15 residues. CDR1 and CDR2 from the germline V gene are WNHNN and SYGVQD (reference sequence). Trimming took 10 bases from V and 3 from J; bases not matched to a gene: 12. The CDR3 is CAKTRDRASDTEAFF. CDR3 sequence (DNA): TGCGCCAAAACCAGGGACAGGGCCTCGGACACTGAAGCTTTCTTT.

This rearrangement joins TRBV2 to TRBJ2-7, with 7 positions matching TRBD1. CDR1 and CDR2 (germline): SNHLY, FYNNEI. J was trimmed by 3 bases and V by 1 base; bases with no gene match: 6. There are 15 residues in the CDR3. The CDR3 reads CASSEGGRQGYEQYF. CDR3 coding DNA: TGTGCCAGCAGTGAAGGGGGGCGACAGGGCTACGAGCAGTACTTC.

V gene TRBV7-3 combines with J gene TRBJ2-2, with D possibly being TRBD1 (5 bases). V was clipped by 0 bases and J by 1 base, with 6 bases between them. The CDR3 consists of 15 residues. CDR1 is SGHTA and CDR2 is FQGTGA in the germline V gene. The CDR3 nucleotides read TGTGCCAGCAGCTTAACAGGACAGAACACCGGGGAGCTGTTTTTT. As protein: CASSLTGQNTGELFF.

V usage is TRBV19 and J usage is TRBJ2-7; 8 bases line up with TRBD2. The length of the CDR3 is 15 residues. J was trimmed by 3 bases and V by 5 bases; bases with no gene match: 9. Germline CDR1 LNHDA, CDR2 SQIVND (reference sequence). CDR3 DNA sequence: TGTGCCAGTAGTCCCCGGGGGGGGAGCAACTACGAGCAGTACTTC. It yields the protein CASSPRGGSNYEQYF.

The gene calls are TRBV5-4 and TRBJ1-4; the match to TRBD1 covers 7 bases. CDR3 size: 13 residues. Losses at the gene ends were 7 bases for V and 4 bases for J; bases not matched to a gene: 4. Germline values: CDR1 SGHNT, CDR2 YYREEE (reference sequence). DNA for the CDR3: TGTGCCAGCGGCCGGGACAGTAATGAAAAACTGTTTTTT. Translating it yields CASGRDSNEKLFF.

This clone was seen once. The J gene is TRBJ2-1, the V gene TRBV6-5; 7 bases align to TRBD2. The V segment lost 2 bases and the J segment 3 bases; nucleotides outside the gene matches: 1. Germline CDR1 reads MNHEY; CDR2 reads SVGAGI. The CDR3 contains 14 residues. CDR3 in amino acids: CASSYGGGYNEQFF. As DNA, the CDR3 is TGTGCCAGCAGTTACGGGGGGGGCTACAATGAGCAGTTCTTC.

The chain carries TRBV7-9 and TRBJ2-7; D might be TRBD2 (6 bases). V lost 5 bases to trimming and J lost 0 bases, with 11 bases between them. Germline values: CDR1 SEHNR, CDR2 FQNEAQ (reference sequence). The CDR3 contains 14 residues. CDR3 nucleotide sequence: TGTGCCAGCAGCCTCACGGGGGACTCCTACGAGCAGTACTTC. As protein: CASSLTGDSYEQYF.

The chain combines TRBV15 with TRBJ1-5; no clear D gene. With 3 bases removed from V and 7 bases from J, the gap between germline ends came to 13 bases. Germline CDR1 and CDR2: LNHNV and YYDKDF (reference sequence). This CDR3 contains 14 residues. The CDR3 sequence: CATSREFAEQPQHF. In nucleotides, the CDR3 is TGTGCCACCAGCAGGGAGTTCGCGGAACAGCCCCAGCATTTT.

CDR3 in amino acids: CASSYTNTGGTEAFF. For the CDR3, the DNA is TGTGCCAGCAGTTACACTAACACAGGGGGCACTGAAGCTTTCTTT. This chain uses TRBV6-5 with TRBJ1-1, with 8 positions matching TRBD1. Per the germline V gene, CDR1 is MNHEY and CDR2 is SVGAGI. V lost 2 bases to trimming and J lost 4 bases; unmatched junction nucleotides: 6. The CDR3 covers 15 residues.

The chain is built from TRBV7-2 and TRBJ2-5; 8 bases match TRBD2. Trimming removed 3 bases from V and 3 bases from J; junction bases left unmatched: 0. Germline CDR1 reads SGHTA; CDR2 reads FQGNSA. The CDR3 loop spans 13 amino acids. CDR3 protein: CASSFSGKETQYF. The CDR3 DNA sequence: TGTGCCAGCAGCTTTAGCGGGAAAGAGACCCAGTACTTC.

This chain links TRBV5-8 with TRBJ2-7, with a possible D match to TRBD1 (6 bases). Germline V CDR1 and CDR2: SGHTS, YDEGEE. The CDR3 is 12 residues long. Trimming took off 4 bases at V and 6 bases at J, with 11 bases between the two ends. This CDR3 is CASSRRGGEQYF. The CDR3 DNA sequence: TGTGCCAGCAGCCGGCGAGGGGGCGAGCAGTACTTC.

This clone was seen a few times. This chain uses TRBV4-2 with TRBJ2-2, with TRBD1 as a possible D gene (5 bases). CDR3 size: 14 residues. V was clipped by 4 bases and J by 3 bases, with 9 bases between them. Germline V lookup: CDR1 LGHNA, CDR2 YNFKEQ. The CDR3 bases are TGTGCCAGCAGCCCCGACAGCCACACCGGGGAGCTGTTTTTT. It specifies CASSPDSHTGELFF.

The chain recombines TRBV11-2 with TRBJ2-7; D gene ambiguous. Germline V lookup: CDR1 SGHAT, CDR2 FQNNGV. V was pared by 0 bases and J by 3 bases, with 6 bases between. There are 13 residues in the CDR3. The CDR3, as DNA: TGTGCCAGCAGCTTAGAGACACTCTACGAGCAGTACTTC. Translation: CASSLETLYEQYF.

The chain recombines TRBV7-2 with TRBJ2-7, with a weak D call TRBD2 (5 bases). Germline V lookup: CDR1 SGHTA, CDR2 FQGNSA. V lost 2 bases and J lost 2, with 13 bases in between. The CDR3 contains 15 residues. CDR3 sequence (DNA): TGTGCCAGCAGCTTATGGTCTACCGGGGCCTACGAGCAGTACTTC. Translated: CASSLWSTGAYEQYF.

The V gene is TRBV7-9, the J gene TRBJ2-5; D perhaps matches TRBD2 (6 bases). V gave up 4 bases and J gave up 7 bases, with 13 bases separating them. This CDR3 comprises 13 residues. Germline assignment: CDR1 SEHNR and CDR2 FQNEAQ (reference sequence). As DNA, the CDR3 is TGTGCCAGCAGCTCCATAGCGGTAGGGACCCAGTACTTC. Translating it yields CASSSIAVGTQYF.

The chain joins TRBV18 to TRBJ1-2, with D perhaps matching TRBD1 (6 bases). Trimming pared 8 bases from V and 1 base from J, leaving 17 bases between. CDR3 length equals 15 residues. The germline CDR1 and CDR2 sequences are KGHSH and LQKENI. The CDR3 DNA reads TGTGCCAGCACGTCCGGGACAAGACTTAACTATGGCTACACCTTC. It codes for CASTSGTRLNYGYTF. The full variable domain, its missing parts supplied by reference TRBV18 and TRBJ1-2, is NAGVMQNPRHLVRRRGQEARLRCSPMKGHSHVYWYRQLPEEGLKFMVYLQKENIIDESGMPKERFSAEFPKEGPSILRIQQVVRGDSAAYFCASTSGTRLNYGYTFGSGTRLTVV.